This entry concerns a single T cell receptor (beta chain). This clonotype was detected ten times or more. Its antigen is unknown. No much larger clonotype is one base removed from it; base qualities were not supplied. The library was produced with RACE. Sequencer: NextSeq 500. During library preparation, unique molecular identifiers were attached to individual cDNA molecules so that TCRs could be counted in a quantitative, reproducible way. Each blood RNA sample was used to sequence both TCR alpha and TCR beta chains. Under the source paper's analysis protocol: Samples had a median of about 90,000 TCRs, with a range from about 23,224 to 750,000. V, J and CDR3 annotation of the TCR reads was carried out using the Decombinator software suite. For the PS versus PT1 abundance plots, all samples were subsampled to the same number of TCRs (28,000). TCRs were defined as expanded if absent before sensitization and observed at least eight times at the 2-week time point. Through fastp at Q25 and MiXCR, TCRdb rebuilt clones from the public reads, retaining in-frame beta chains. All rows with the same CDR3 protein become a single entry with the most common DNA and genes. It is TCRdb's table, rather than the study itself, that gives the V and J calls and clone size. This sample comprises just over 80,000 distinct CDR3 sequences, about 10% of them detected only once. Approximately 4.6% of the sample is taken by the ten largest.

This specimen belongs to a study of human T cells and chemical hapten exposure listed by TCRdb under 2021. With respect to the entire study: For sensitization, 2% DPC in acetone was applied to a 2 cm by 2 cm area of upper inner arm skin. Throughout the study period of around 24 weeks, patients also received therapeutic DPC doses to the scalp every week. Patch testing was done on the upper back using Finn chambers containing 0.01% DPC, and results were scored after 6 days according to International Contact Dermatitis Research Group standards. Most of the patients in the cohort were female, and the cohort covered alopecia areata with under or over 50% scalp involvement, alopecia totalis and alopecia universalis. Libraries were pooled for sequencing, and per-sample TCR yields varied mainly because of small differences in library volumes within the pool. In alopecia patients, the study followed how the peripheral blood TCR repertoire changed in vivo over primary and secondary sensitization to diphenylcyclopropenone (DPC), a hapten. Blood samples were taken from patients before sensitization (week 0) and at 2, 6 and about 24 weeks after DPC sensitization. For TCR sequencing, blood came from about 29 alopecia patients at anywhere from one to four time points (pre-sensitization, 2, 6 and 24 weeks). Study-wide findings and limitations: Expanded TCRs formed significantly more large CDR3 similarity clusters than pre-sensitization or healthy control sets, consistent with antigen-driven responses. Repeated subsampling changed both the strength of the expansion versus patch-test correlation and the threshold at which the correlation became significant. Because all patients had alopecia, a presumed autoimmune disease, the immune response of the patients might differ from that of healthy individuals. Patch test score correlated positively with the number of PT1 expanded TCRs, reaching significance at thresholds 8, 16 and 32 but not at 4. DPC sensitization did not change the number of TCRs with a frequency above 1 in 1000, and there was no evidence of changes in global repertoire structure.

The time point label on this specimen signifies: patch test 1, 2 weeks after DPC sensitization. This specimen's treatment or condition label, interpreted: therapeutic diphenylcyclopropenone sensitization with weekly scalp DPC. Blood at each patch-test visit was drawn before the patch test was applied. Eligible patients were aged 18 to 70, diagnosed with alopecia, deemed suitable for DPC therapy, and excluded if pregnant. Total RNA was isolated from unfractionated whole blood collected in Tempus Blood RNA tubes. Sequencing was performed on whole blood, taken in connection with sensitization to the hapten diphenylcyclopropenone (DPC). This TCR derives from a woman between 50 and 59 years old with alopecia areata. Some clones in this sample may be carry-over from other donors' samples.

The DNA is as follows: TGTGCCAGCAGCCGCGCGCACCAGGGGGCCGGGGCCAACGTCCTGACTTTC. This gives the protein CASSRAHQGAGANVLTF. The sequence is built from TRBV3-1 and TRBJ2-6; TRBD1 fits 8 bases in the junction. The CDR3, from cysteine to phenylalanine, totals 17 residues. The only DNA kept is the CDR3, 51 bases in frame from the first base. Unmatched junction bases come to 9, with V trimmed by 4 bases and J by 4 bases. CDR1 and CDR2 are read off the germline V gene (reference sequence) as LGHDT and YNNKEL. Reference TRBV3-1 and TRBJ2-6 proteins supply the regions before and after the CDR3; the full variable domain is: DTAVSQTPKYLVTQMGNDKSIKCEQNLGHDTMYWYKQDSKKFLKIMFSYNNKELIINETVPNRFSPKSPDKAHLNLHINSLELGDSAVYFCASSRAHQGAGANVLTFGAGSRLTVL.